One and the same sample provided the 12 T cell receptor beta chains below, sequenced in a study of siplizumab effects on memory and regulatory T cells. TCRdb keeps only in-frame clones here, not all; method: immunoSEQ multiplex PCR. The sample includes about 13,000 clones, 40% of them seen just once. Their cognate antigens are unknown. Kept together in coculture, the mixed lymphocyte reaction cells spent about 6 days at 37°C. The material sequenced was CFSE-low (dividing) CD8+ T cells sorted from an allogeneic mixed lymphocyte reaction. These TCRs come from a human donor in good health; the cells came from an allogeneic mixed lymphocyte reaction.

The chain combines TRBV7-2 with TRBJ2-1; 7 nucleotides agree with TRBD1. The CDR3 consists of 14 residues. V lost 5 bases and J lost 6; bases outside the gene matches: 7. Germline V lookup: CDR1 SGHTA, CDR2 FQGNSA. CDR3 amino acids: CASSPGAGGNEQFF. In DNA form, the CDR3 reads TGTGCCAGCAGCCCCGGGGCAGGGGGCAATGAGCAGTTCTTC.

This chain joins TRBV7-2 and TRBJ1-4; TRBD1 agrees at 8 bases. Germline assignment: CDR1 SGHTA and CDR2 FQGNSA. This CDR3 comprises 16 residues. V was pared by 0 bases and J by 6 bases, with 6 bases of the junction left unmatched. The DNA of the CDR3 is TGTGCCAGCAGCTTAGCCTGGACAGGGCGGGATGAAAAACTGTTTTTT. Amino acids: CASSLAWTGRDEKLFF. The whole variable domain, filled in from reference TRBV7-2 and TRBJ1-4, reads GAGVSQSPSNKVTEKGKDVELRCDPISGHTALYWYRQSLGQGLEFLIYFQGNSAPDKSGLPSDRFSAERTGGSVSTLTIQRTQQEDSAVYLCASSLAWTGRDEKLFFGSGTQLSVL.

CDR3 amino acids: CASSASVAGGYTGELFF. The CDR3 DNA reads as TGTGCCAGCAGCGCCTCGGTAGCGGGGGGATACACCGGGGAGCTGTTTTTT. The gene calls are TRBV7-2 and TRBJ2-2, with 10 bases aligning to TRBD2. V dropped 5 bases and J dropped 3; count of bases not matched to a gene: 9. The CDR3 is 17 residues long. CDR1 SGHTA and CDR2 FQGNSA come from the germline V gene.

In this sample, this clone is medium-sized (0.01 to 0.1%). The chain recombines TRBV11-3 with TRBJ2-4, with D possibly matching TRBD1 (6 bases). CDR3 length: 16 amino acids. The V end was cut by 3 bases, the J end by 1 base, with 13 bases between. The V gene's germline CDR1 is SGHNT and CDR2 YENEEA. Here the CDR3 reads CASSLTGRGAKNIQYF. The CDR3 DNA follows: TGTGCCAGCAGCTTGACAGGACGTGGGGCCAAAAACATTCAGTACTTC.

This clone rates as medium-sized. The chain couples TRBV14 to TRBJ2-1; no clear D gene. The CDR3 spans 15 residues. Trimming left V 1 base short and J 5 bases short, with 12 bases between. The germline V gene encodes CDR1 SGHDN and CDR2 FVKESK. The CDR3 here is CASSQVHGGDNEQFF. The CDR3 nucleotides are TGTGCCAGCAGCCAAGTCCATGGTGGGGACAATGAGCAGTTCTTC. Combining the CDR3 with reference TRBV14 and TRBJ2-1 gives the whole variable domain EAGVTQFPSHSVIEKGQTVTLRCDPISGHDNLYWYRRVMGKEIKFLLHFVKESKQDESGMPNNRFLAERTGGTYSTLKVQPAELEDSGVYFCASSQVHGGDNEQFFGPGTRLTVL.

The chain uses TRBV7-9 and TRBJ2-2; D remains ambiguous. The CDR3 length is 14 residues. The germline CDR1 and CDR2 sequences are SEHNR and FQNEAQ (reference sequence). Trimming took off 5 bases at V and 6 bases at J, with 13 bases between the two ends. The CDR3 nucleotides are TGTGCCAGCAGCCCACAAGGGATGGCCGGGGAGCTGTTTTTT. Its protein product is CASSPQGMAGELFF.

This chain joins TRBV27 and TRBJ2-1, with 8 nucleotides matching TRBD2. The ends lost 1 base at V and 7 bases at J; junction bases unmatched: 6. Germline assignment: CDR1 MNHEY and CDR2 SMNVEV (reference sequence). The CDR3 has 15 amino acids. The CDR3 is CASSLYPGGKNEQFF. As DNA, the CDR3 is TGTGCCAGCAGTTTATACCCGGGAGGGAAGAATGAGCAGTTCTTC.

Judged by abundance, this clone is medium-sized. The chain recombines TRBV5-6 with TRBJ1-2; 10 positions agree with TRBD1. Germline V lookup: CDR1 SGHDT, CDR2 YYEEEE. The CDR3 contains 13 residues. V trimming: 3 bases; J trimming: 8 bases; junction bases outside the gene matches: 4. The CDR3 bases are TGTGCCAGCAGCTACGGGACAGGGGTCGGCTACACCTTC. It encodes CASSYGTGVGYTF.

This clone has only a few counts. The rearrangement links TRBV7-6 to TRBJ1-1; no firm D call. From germline, CDR1 is SGHVS and CDR2 FNYEAQ. V was shortened by 1 base and J by 0 bases, with 15 bases between the two germline ends. There are 17 residues in the CDR3. CDR3 sequence: CASSLVSGVTMNTEAFF. The CDR3 coding sequence is TGTGCCAGCAGCTTAGTTAGTGGGGTCACCATGAACACTGAAGCTTTCTTT. The entire variable domain, with the rest obtained from reference TRBV7-6 and TRBJ1-1, is as follows: GAGVSQSPRYKVTKRGQDVALRCDPISGHVSLYWYRQALGQGPEFLTYFNYEAQQDKSGLPNDRFSAERPEGSISTLTIQRTEQRDSAMYRCASSLVSGVTMNTEAFFGQGTRLTVV.

This clone was found once. The J gene is TRBJ2-3, the V gene TRBV4-2; 8 bases agree with TRBD2. Germline loops: CDR1 LGHNA, CDR2 YNFKEQ. The CDR3 is 18 amino acids. J gave up 0 bases and V 0 bases, and 8 bases lay outside the gene matches. DNA for the CDR3: TGTGCCAGCAGCCAAGATGGAACTAGCGGAACTAGCACAGATACGCAGTATTTT. Translated: CASSQDGTSGTSTDTQYF.

This clone has a handful of counts. This chain uses TRBV7-2 with TRBJ2-7, with D perhaps matching TRBD1 or TRBD2 (5 bases each). The CDR3 spans 13 residues. Per germline, CDR1 SGHTA and CDR2 FQGNSA. Between the trimmed V and J ends, which lost 4 bases and 4 bases, there was a span of 11 bases. CDR3 residues: CASSWDLGYEQYF. The CDR3 DNA is TGTGCCAGCAGCTGGGACCTCGGGTACGAGCAGTACTTC.

This clone was counted once. The rearrangement joins TRBV10-2 to TRBJ2-7; unclear D gene. This CDR3 comprises 13 residues. V was shortened by 2 bases and J by 0 bases, with 5 bases between the two germline ends. The germline CDR1 and CDR2 sequences are WSHSY and SAAADI. CDR3 region: CASSEDFSYEQYF. The CDR3, as DNA: TGCGCCAGCAGTGAGGACTTCTCCTACGAGCAGTACTTC.